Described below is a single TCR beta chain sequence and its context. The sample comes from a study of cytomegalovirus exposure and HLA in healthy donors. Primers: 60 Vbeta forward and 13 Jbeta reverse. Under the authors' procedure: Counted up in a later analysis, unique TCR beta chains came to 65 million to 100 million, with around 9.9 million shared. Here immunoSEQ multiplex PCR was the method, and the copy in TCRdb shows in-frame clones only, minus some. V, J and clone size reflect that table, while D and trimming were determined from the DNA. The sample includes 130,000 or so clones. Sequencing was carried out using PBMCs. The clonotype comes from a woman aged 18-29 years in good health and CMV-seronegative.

The CDR3 loop is CASRYEGVRTGELFF. As DNA, the CDR3 is TGTGCCAGCAGATATGAGGGCGTAAGGACCGGGGAGCTGTTTTTT. V and J are TRBV2 and TRBJ2-2, with D possibly matching TRBD2 (5 bases). V dropped 6 bases and J dropped 5 bases, with 16 bases sitting between them. The CDR3 sequence is 15 residues long. The germline gives CDR1 SNHLY, CDR2 FYNNEI.